This T cell receptor (beta chain) was documented in a study of CD4 T cells in relation to SARS-CoV-2 and coronaviruses. Study summary: ViraFEST: roughly ten-day antigen culture of PBMCs, then TCR beta CDR3 sequencing. Patient ages ranged from about 20 to 72, median 38. Study-level points and caveats: No donor gave both pre-pandemic and post-infection samples.

Generated by immunoSEQ multiplex PCR, the TCRdb table keeps only in-frame clones and is missing some. Of about 41,000 clones detected, 84% appear once; the ten largest clones hold 1.2%. J was trimmed by 4 bases and V by 5 bases; bases with no gene match: 3. From germline, CDR1 is SNHLY and CDR2 FYNNEI. This CDR3 region has 15 residues. Of note for this clone: Its antigen is still unknown.

The clonotype was recovered from an adult with COVID-19. This sequence joins TRBV2 and TRBJ2-1; 12 positions agree with TRBD2. What was sequenced was naive CD4+ T cells from PBMCs, cultured in vitro. As for subset: naive CD4+ T cells isolated by negative enrichment. This chain's CDR3 is CASSLLAGGYNEQFF. DNA of the CDR3: TGTGCCAGCAGTCTCCTAGCGGGAGGGTACAATGAGCAGTTCTTC.